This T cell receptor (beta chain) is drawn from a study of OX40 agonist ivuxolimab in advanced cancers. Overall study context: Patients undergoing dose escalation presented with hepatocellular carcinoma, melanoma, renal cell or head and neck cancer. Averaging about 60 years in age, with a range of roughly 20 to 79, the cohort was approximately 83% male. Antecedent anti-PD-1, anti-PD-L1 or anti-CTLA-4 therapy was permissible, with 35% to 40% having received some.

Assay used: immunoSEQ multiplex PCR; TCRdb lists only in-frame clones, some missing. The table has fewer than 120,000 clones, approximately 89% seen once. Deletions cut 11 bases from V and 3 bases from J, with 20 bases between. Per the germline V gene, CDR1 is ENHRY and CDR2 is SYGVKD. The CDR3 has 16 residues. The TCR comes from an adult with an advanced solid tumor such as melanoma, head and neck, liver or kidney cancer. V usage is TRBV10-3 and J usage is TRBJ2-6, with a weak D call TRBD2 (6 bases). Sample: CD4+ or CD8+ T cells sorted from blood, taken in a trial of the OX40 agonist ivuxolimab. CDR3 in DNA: TGTGCCTCCCGCCCAGGTCGGGGGAGTGGGGCCAACGTCCTGACTTTC. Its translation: CASRPGRGSGANVLTF.